The 18 T cell receptor beta chains presented below share a single source sample, sequenced in a study of blood T cell repertoires in COVID-19. TCRdb's copy holds only in-frame clones and misses some; the assay was immunoSEQ multiplex PCR. The sample has about 200,000 clones; about 90% are singletons. Sequenced material: peripheral blood. The receptors originated from a man between 18 and 29 years old with active or convalescent COVID-19.

The chain couples TRBV19 to TRBJ1-5, with a tentative D call TRBD1 (5 bases). Trimming removed 1 base at V and 4 bases at J, with 17 bases between. The CDR3 covers 17 residues. Germline values: CDR1 LNHDA, CDR2 SQIVND (reference sequence). DNA for the CDR3: TGTGCCAGTAGTATAGGCGGCGGGGGAATCGGGAATCAGCCCCAGCATTTT. Amino acids: CASSIGGGGIGNQPQHF.

This clone was seen a few times. The chain has TRBV19 and TRBJ1-5; no firm D call. The CDR3 loop spans 13 amino acids. Between the trimmed V and J ends, which lost 5 bases and 2 bases, there was a span of 7 bases. Germline lookup yields CDR1 LNHDA and CDR2 SQIVND (reference sequence). The CDR3 nucleotides read TGTGCCAGTAGTTCAGGCGGCAATCAGCCCCAGCATTTT. Amino acid sequence: CASSSGGNQPQHF.

The chain is built from TRBV3-1 (or the pseudogene TRBV3-2) and TRBJ1-2, with TRBD1 as a possible D gene (5 bases). This CDR3 contains 12 residues. Trimming pared 5 bases from V and 4 bases from J, leaving 8 bases between. Germline V CDR1 and CDR2: LGHDT, YNNKEL (reference sequence). CDR3 sequence (DNA): TGTGCCAGCAGCTTGCAGGGCTATGGCTACACCTTC. Residues: CASSLQGYGYTF.

This chain connects TRBV25-1 to TRBJ2-7, with TRBD2 matching 9 bases. The CDR3 consists of 15 residues. Germline-derived CDR1 and CDR2 are MGHDK and SYGVNS. The ends lost 4 bases at V and 6 bases at J; junction bases unmatched: 10. CDR3 residues: CASSGTGGRGIEQYF. The CDR3 DNA sequence: TGTGCCAGCAGTGGAACCGGCGGGAGGGGCATCGAGCAGTACTTC.

This clone was recorded only once. The J gene is TRBJ1-4, the V gene TRBV6-5, with D tentatively TRBD1 (6 bases). Between the trimmed V and J ends, which lost 6 bases and 7 bases, there was a span of 18 bases. From germline, CDR1 is MNHEY and CDR2 SVGAGI. CDR3 length equals 15 residues. CDR3 bases: TGTGCCAGCAGGGCCATAGCCAGGGGAGCTGAAAAACTGTTTTTT. It is translated as CASRAIARGAEKLFF.

The gene calls are TRBV7-3 and TRBJ2-3; 7 positions agree with TRBD1. CDR1 and CDR2 from the germline V gene are SGHTA and FQGTGA. The CDR3 has 16 amino acids. V shed 5 bases, J shed 0 bases, and the junction held 8 bases outside the gene matches. CDR3 residues: CASSLQGGGSTDTQYF. CDR3 nucleotides: TGTGCCAGCAGCCTTCAAGGGGGCGGGAGCACAGATACGCAGTATTTT.

The V call is TRBV4-1, the J call TRBJ2-3, with 7 bases aligning to TRBD2. Germline-derived CDR1 and CDR2 are MGHRA and YSYEKL. The V gene end was trimmed by 0 bases and the J gene end by 2 bases; junction bases not matched to a gene: 5. The CDR3 is made up of 16 amino acids. The CDR3 spells CASSQDSSGYTDTQYF. The CDR3 DNA follows: TGCGCCAGCAGCCAAGACTCTAGCGGATACACAGATACGCAGTATTTT.

The V call is TRBV5-1, the J call TRBJ2-1; D uncertain. V was cut by 1 base and J by 4 bases, with 9 bases left in between. The CDR3 is 14 amino acids. CDR1 SGHRS and CDR2 YFSETQ come from the germline V gene. CDR3 DNA: TGCGCCAGCAGCTTGACTACGACTTACAATGAGCAGTTCTTC. It specifies CASSLTTTYNEQFF.

The rearrangement uses TRBV14 and TRBJ1-2, with D possibly being TRBD1 (6 bases). Germline V CDR1 and CDR2: SGHDN, FVKESK. V lost 6 bases and J lost 6, with 14 bases in between. This CDR3 contains 13 residues. This CDR3 reads CASRLTGYDGYTF. The CDR3 DNA follows: TGTGCCAGCAGACTTACAGGGTATGATGGCTACACCTTC.

V is TRBV7-9 and J is TRBJ2-3; D is ambiguous. The CDR3 runs to 13 residues. V dropped 0 bases and J dropped 6 bases, with 7 bases sitting between them. The germline V gene encodes CDR1 SEHNR and CDR2 FQNEAQ (reference sequence). The CDR3 DNA is TGTGCCAGCAGCTTAGCCTCGTTGGATACGCAGTATTTT. It translates to CASSLASLDTQYF.

This clone occurred a few times. The J gene is TRBJ2-1, the V gene TRBV4-3; tentative D call: TRBD2 (5 bases). In germline, CDR1 is LGHNA, CDR2 YSLEER. There are 15 residues in the CDR3. V was clipped by 0 bases and J by 8 bases, with 14 bases between them. The DNA for the CDR3 is TGCGCCAGCAGCCAAGACGGTCGGGATCTGGATGAGCAGTTCTTC. The encoded protein is CASSQDGRDLDEQFF.

The chain employs TRBV2 and TRBJ1-2; TRBD1 might be the D (6 bases). Germline-derived CDR1 and CDR2 are SNHLY and FYNNEI. The CDR3 is made up of 14 amino acids. Trimming cost V 2 bases and J 8 bases, with 15 bases left between them. Written as DNA, the CDR3 is TGTGCCAGCAGTGAAACCGGACAGTCTAAGGGCTACACCTTC. Its translation is CASSETGQSKGYTF.

The rearrangement links TRBV6-5 to TRBJ1-2, with TRBD1 as a possible D gene (6 bases). Germline CDR1 reads MNHEY; CDR2 reads SVGAGI. V lost 7 bases, J lost 8 bases, and 20 bases lay in between. This CDR3 spans 14 amino acids. This CDR3 reads CASKTGTSFRGYTF. DNA for the CDR3: TGTGCCAGCAAGACCGGGACATCCTTTCGAGGCTACACCTTC.

J is TRBJ1-5 and V is TRBV10-3; D call uncertain. Germline V gives CDR1 ENHRY, CDR2 SYGVKD. V lost 2 bases, J lost 4 bases, and 6 bases lay in between. CDR3 length equals 13 residues. CDR3 residues: CAISETENQPQHF. CDR3 nucleotide sequence: TGTGCCATCAGTGAGACAGAGAATCAGCCCCAGCATTTT.

The chain couples TRBV7-8 to TRBJ1-2; D is possibly TRBD1 (5 bases). Germline loops: CDR1 SGHVS, CDR2 FQNEAQ. The CDR3 totals 12 residues. With 0 bases removed from V and 6 bases from J, the gap between germline ends came to 5 bases. CDR3 amino acids: CASSLAGDGYTF. CDR3 nucleotide sequence: TGTGCCAGCAGCTTAGCAGGGGATGGCTACACCTTC.

This sequence joins TRBV5-3 and TRBJ1-2; 7 nucleotides line up with TRBD1. TRBV5-3 is assigned to the ORF class and has an uncertain function. The CDR3 runs 16 residues. With V trimmed by 4 bases and J by 3 bases, 12 bases remained unmatched. CDR3 region: CARSTKHGQVDYGYTF. The CDR3 region has the DNA TGTGCCAGAAGCACGAAGCATGGACAGGTAGACTATGGCTACACCTTC.

The chain combines TRBV7-9 with TRBJ1-4; D might be TRBD1 (5 bases). This CDR3 contains 13 residues. V shed 5 bases and J shed 7 bases, with 11 bases lying between them. Germline V gene data show CDR1 as SEHNR and CDR2 as FQNEAQ (reference sequence). The CDR3 is CASSPGVREKLFF. The CDR3 DNA is TGTGCCAGCAGCCCGGGGGTTCGTGAAAAACTGTTTTTT.

The V and J genes are TRBV6-5 and TRBJ1-1; maybe TRBD1 (5 bases). V was cut by 6 bases and J by 10 bases, with 12 bases left in between. Germline V CDR1 and CDR2: MNHEY, SVGAGI. The CDR3 runs to 11 residues. The CDR3 region is CASSPGSRAFF. DNA of the CDR3: TGTGCCAGCAGCCCAGGGTCTCGAGCTTTCTTT.